This entry concerns a single T cell receptor beta chain. Its antigen is still unknown. MiXCR, run by TCRdb on the RACE reads, gives a single entry per CDR3 protein. The sample consists of about 110,000 distinct CDR3 sequences, 12% of them appearing once. The CDR3 length is 12 residues. CDR1 is MDHEN, CDR2 SYDVKM, per germline. V dropped 6 bases and J dropped 8; count of bases not matched to a gene: 4. This specimen comes from a study of human T cells and chemical hapten exposure. In the study overall: Sensitization was performed using 2% DPC on an approximately 2 cm by approximately 2 cm upper inner arm skin site. Study-wide points: DPC sensitization did not alter TCRs above 1 in 1000 frequency. Controls formed significantly fewer large CDR3 similarity clusters than expanded TCRs did.

Time point noted: pre-sensitization, week 0. The sample's treatment: therapeutic diphenylcyclopropenone sensitization with weekly scalp DPC. This receptor was taken from a woman aged 45-65 years with alopecia areata. Some clones in this sample may be carry-over from other donors' samples. The sample in question was whole blood, obtained in connection with sensitization to the hapten diphenylcyclopropenone (DPC). This chain joins TRBV28 and TRBJ1-2, with 9 bases aligning to TRBD1. For the CDR3, the DNA is TGTGCCAGCAGGGACAGGGGCTACGGCTACACCTTC. This gives the protein CASRDRGYGYTF.